These 23 T cell receptor beta chains came from one sample sequenced in a study of human T cells and chemical hapten exposure. A single record per CDR3 protein comes from TCRdb applying MiXCR to the RACE reads. The data hold around 75,000 distinct CDR3 sequences, with 10% observed a single time. The time point was: patch test 2, 6 weeks after DPC sensitization. As to treatment: therapeutic diphenylcyclopropenone sensitization with weekly scalp DPC. The sample in question was whole blood, obtained in connection with sensitization to the hapten diphenylcyclopropenone (DPC). These receptors all come from a woman aged 45-65 years with alopecia areata. Some clones in this sample may be carry-over from other donors' samples.

This clonotype was observed many times. This chain connects TRBV29-1 to TRBJ2-1; D is perhaps TRBD2 (5 bases). Germline loops: CDR1 SQVTM, CDR2 ANQGSEA. The CDR3 spans 10 residues. V shed 6 bases and J shed 6 bases, with 6 bases lying between them. DNA of the CDR3: TGCAGCGTAGGAGGCAATGAGCAGTTCTTC. It specifies CSVGGNEQFF.

Many counts were recorded for this clonotype. The chain links TRBV29-1 to TRBJ2-1; 11 bases match TRBD2. The V gene end was trimmed by 7 bases and the J gene end by 9 bases; junction bases not matched to a gene: 8. This CDR3 region has 13 residues. CDR1 and CDR2 from the germline V gene are SQVTM and ANQGSEA. CDR3: CSGRTSGFGEQFF. DNA of the CDR3: TGCAGCGGGCGGACTAGCGGGTTTGGTGAGCAGTTCTTC.

This chain connects TRBV7-9 to TRBJ1-1; D call uncertain. The CDR3 sequence is 15 residues long. From germline, CDR1 is SEHNR and CDR2 FQNEAQ (reference sequence). The ends were cut back, 2 bases at V and 0 bases at J, with 10 bases in the middle. The CDR3 reads CASSLRAGVNTEAFF. DNA for the CDR3: TGTGCCAGCAGCTTAAGGGCTGGGGTGAACACTGAAGCTTTCTTT.

The chain joins TRBV4-2 to TRBJ1-2; tentative D call: TRBD1 (6 bases). The length of the CDR3 is 16 residues. V was pared by 0 bases and J by 4 bases, with 15 bases between. Germline V gene lookup returns CDR1 LGHNA and CDR2 YNFKEQ. The CDR3 nucleotides read TGTGCCAGCAGCCAAGATGGAGGACAGACCTCCTATGGCTACACCTTC. Translating gives CASSQDGGQTSYGYTF.

The table lists this clonotype with many counts. The chain is built from TRBV29-1 and TRBJ2-4; no clear D gene. The germline gives CDR1 SQVTM, CDR2 ANQGSEA. The CDR3 is made up of 12 amino acids. Trimming cost V 4 bases and J 0 bases, with 4 bases left between them. The DNA of the CDR3 is TGCAGCGTTGCCCTAGCCAAAAACATTCAGTACTTC. This gives the protein CSVALAKNIQYF.

This clonotype was seen ten or more times. This chain connects TRBV3-1 to TRBJ1-1; a possible D gene is TRBD1 (5 bases). The germline gives CDR1 LGHDT, CDR2 YNNKEL (reference sequence). This CDR3 is built from 14 residues. V gave up 4 bases and J gave up 10 bases, with 19 bases separating them. CDR3: CASSPGTALKGAFF. CDR3 in DNA: TGTGCCAGCAGCCCCGGGACGGCACTGAAAGGAGCTTTCTTT.

The table lists this clonotype with many counts. This chain uses TRBV7-9 with TRBJ2-3; 7 nucleotides match TRBD1. CDR1 and CDR2 (germline): SEHNR, FQNEAQ (reference sequence). This CDR3 has 17 residues. Trimming removed 4 bases from V and 6 bases from J; junction bases left unmatched: 16. This chain's CDR3 is CASSSTRGGDISDTQYF. The DNA of the CDR3 is TGTGCCAGCAGCTCCACTCGAGGGGGCGACATATCGGATACGCAGTATTTT.

This clonotype came up many times. The chain recombines TRBV3-1 with TRBJ2-1; the D gene could be TRBD1 or TRBD2 (5 bases each). The CDR3 extends over 13 amino acids. CDR1 and CDR2 from the germline V gene are LGHDT and YNNKEL (reference sequence). V was shortened by 1 base and J by 7 bases, with 8 bases between the two germline ends. For the CDR3, the DNA is TGTGCCAGCAGCCAAGTTTGGGGGAATGAGCAGTTCTTC. It is translated as CASSQVWGNEQFF.

This clonotype was counted between two and nine times. The chain uses TRBV27 and TRBJ1-5, with 10 bases aligning to TRBD1. This CDR3 has 18 residues. Germline CDR1 is MNHEY and CDR2 is SMNVEV (reference sequence). The V and J ends lost 4 bases and 6 bases, in that order; junction bases with no gene match: 15. CDR3 DNA sequence: TGTGCCAGCAGTTCTGGGTACCCCAGGACAGGGGGTGTTCAGCCCCAGCATTTT. It encodes CASSSGYPRTGGVQPQHF.

The CDR3 loop reads CASSSPGLAGGYEQYF. The CDR3 bases are TGTGCCAGCAGCTCCCCTGGACTAGCGGGAGGGTACGAGCAGTACTTC. The chain combines TRBV7-9 with TRBJ2-7; 15 bases match TRBD2. CDR1 is SEHNR and CDR2 is FQNEAQ in the germline V gene (reference sequence). The junction had 5 bases not matched to a gene; V was cut back by 4 bases and J by 4 bases. CDR3 length equals 16 residues.

In its sample, this clonotype was seen a few times. V and J are TRBV5-8 and TRBJ2-1; D gene unclear. Germline lookup yields CDR1 SGHTS and CDR2 YDEGEE. The V gene lost 0 bases and the J gene lost 0 bases, with 10 bases spanning the gap. This CDR3 contains 16 residues. The CDR3 reads CASSLVWGHSYNEQFF. CDR3 DNA: TGTGCCAGCAGCTTGGTATGGGGTCACTCCTACAATGAGCAGTTCTTC. Variable domain in full (rest from reference TRBV5-8 and TRBJ2-1): EAGVTQSPTHLIKTRGQQATLRCSPISGHTSVYWYQQALGLGLQFLLWYDEGEERNRGNFPPRFSGRQFPNYSSELNVNALELEDSALYLCASSLVWGHSYNEQFFGPGTRLTVL.

V usage is TRBV9 and J usage is TRBJ2-4, with TRBD1 identical over 8 bases. V gave up 4 bases and J gave up 7 bases; unmatched junction bases: 7. CDR1 is SGDLS, CDR2 YYNGEE, per germline. CDR3 length equals 14 residues. The CDR3 reads CASSPGGQGNIQYF. CDR3 DNA: TGTGCCAGCAGCCCAGGTGGACAGGGTAACATTCAGTACTTC.

This clonotype appeared many times. The chain has TRBV7-9 and TRBJ1-3; unclear D gene. Germline-derived CDR1 and CDR2 are SEHNR and FQNEAQ (reference sequence). This CDR3 comprises 12 residues. The germline V and J ends were trimmed by 3 bases and 4 bases, with 4 bases remaining between them. Written as DNA, the CDR3 is TGTGCCAGCAGCTTCCAGGGAAACACCATATATTTT. It specifies CASSFQGNTIYF.

This clonotype was seen at least ten times. The CDR3 here is CASSQFVGMGVLHF. The CDR3 DNA sequence: TGCGCCAGCAGCCAATTTGTGGGTATGGGGGTCCTCCACTTT. The rearrangement links TRBV4-1 to TRBJ1-6, with D possibly matching TRBD1 (5 bases). The V end was cut by 2 bases, the J end by 15 bases, with 17 bases between. Looked up from germline, CDR1 is MGHRA and CDR2 is YSYEKL. The CDR3 runs 14 residues.

This clonotype was counted at least ten times. The gene calls are TRBV12-3 or TRBV12-4 and TRBJ2-1; 13 bases are shared with TRBD2. There are 15 residues in the CDR3. Germline trimming cut 5 bases from V and 10 bases from J; bases unmatched to any gene: 8. The CDR3 region has the DNA TGTGCCAGCAGTGGCGGACTAGCGGGAGTTTACGAGCAGTTCTTC. This sequence encodes CASSGGLAGVYEQFF.

This clonotype was detected many times. The genes are TRBV25-1 and TRBJ2-7; 10 bases map to TRBD2. The CDR3 spans 15 residues. Germline CDR1 MGHDK, CDR2 SYGVNS. V lost 8 bases, J lost 0 bases, and 7 bases stayed unmatched. This CDR3 reads CASGPWTSGSYEQYF. The CDR3 nucleotides read TGTGCCAGCGGACCATGGACTAGCGGCTCCTACGAGCAGTACTTC.

This clonotype was found a few times. The CDR3 DNA is TGTGCCAGCAGCTTAGTAACTAGGAACACCGGGGAGCTGTTTTTT. Translated, it gives CASSLVTRNTGELFF. The gene calls are TRBV7-2 and TRBJ2-2; the D gene is possibly TRBD2 (5 bases). The V end lost 1 base, the J end lost 1 base, and 7 bases lay between the germline ends. The CDR3 runs to 15 residues. From germline, CDR1 is SGHTA and CDR2 FQGNSA.

This clonotype was found a few times. This sequence joins TRBV6-1 and TRBJ1-2; 8 positions agree with TRBD1. The V gene end was trimmed by 4 bases and the J gene end by 5 bases; junction bases not matched to a gene: 6. Germline assignment: CDR1 MNHNS and CDR2 SASEGT. The length of the CDR3 is 14 residues. CDR3 protein: CASSVDRGNYGYTF. DNA of the CDR3: TGTGCCAGCAGTGTTGACAGGGGAAATTATGGCTACACCTTC.

This clonotype was recorded a few times. This chain uses TRBV18 with TRBJ1-3, with D maybe TRBD1 (5 bases). The germline gives CDR1 KGHSH, CDR2 LQKENI. The CDR3 length is 15 residues. V was trimmed by 3 bases and J by 0 bases, leaving 9 bases between them. The CDR3 DNA reads as TGTGCCAGCTCACCTAAGGGGCACTCTGGAAACACCATATATTTT. This encodes CASSPKGHSGNTIYF.

This clonotype showed up just a few times. The chain joins TRBV29-1 to TRBJ2-3, with 11 bases aligning to TRBD2. In germline, CDR1 is SQVTM, CDR2 ANQGSEA. Trimming removed 3 bases from V and 1 base from J; junction bases left unmatched: 9. There are 17 residues in the CDR3. The DNA of the CDR3 is TGCAGCGTTGACAGGTGGGGGACTAGCGGCCGCACAGATACGCAGTATTTT. It specifies CSVDRWGTSGRTDTQYF.

This clonotype was seen only a few times. V is TRBV20-1 and J is TRBJ2-1, with 9 positions matching TRBD2. V gave up 4 bases and J gave up 3 bases; unmatched junction bases: 10. This CDR3 has 16 residues. CDR1 is DFQATT and CDR2 is SNEGSKA in the germline V gene (reference sequence). The CDR3 DNA sequence: TGCAGTGCTACCACCGACAGCGGGAGGCGCTACAATGAGCAGTTCTTC. Protein sequence: CSATTDSGRRYNEQFF.

This clonotype was counted only a few times. This chain connects TRBV29-1 to TRBJ2-7, with TRBD2 identical over 9 bases. CDR3 length equals 13 residues. J was trimmed by 4 bases and V by 5 bases; bases with no gene match: 6. Germline CDR1 reads SQVTM; CDR2 reads ANQGSEA. CDR3 DNA sequence: TGCAGCGTTCGCGGGAGGGCCAAATACGAGCAGTACTTC. It specifies CSVRGRAKYEQYF.

This clonotype was counted many times. The gene calls are TRBV29-1 and TRBJ1-1, with D perhaps TRBD1 (5 bases). V was cut by 3 bases and J by 5 bases, with 13 bases left in between. Germline V CDR1 and CDR2: SQVTM, ANQGSEA. This CDR3 contains 13 residues. The CDR3 nucleotides are TGCAGCGTTGAGCGACAGCTTGCGACTGAAGCTTTCTTT. It specifies CSVERQLATEAFF.